This TCR beta chain derives from a study of cytomegalovirus exposure and HLA in healthy donors (dated by TCRdb to 2016 to 2017). In the study overall: According to a later analysis, one platform produced both the roughly 120 validation repertoires and the 550 to 800 repertoires of the first cohort. A separate validation cohort of over 95 different subjects was used in addition to the roughly 700-subject first cohort. The study was designed to test whether signatures of past pathogen exposure could be identified by cataloging public T cell receptors. To predict cytomegalovirus infection status, the study brought together high-throughput TCR immunosequencing, statistical association of individual TCRs with disease status, and machine learning.

Separate from the approximately 670-subject first cohort, the validation cohort of 90 to 150 subjects was the group to which the donors belonged. Paper-wide results and their limitations: The authors suggested that the approach could potentially be generalized to other disease states and immunological phenotypes. In a later analysis, TCRs clustered in the first cohort were found to also tend to co-occur in the 120 or so validation repertoires, with 90% to 95% of cluster scores above 0. The study listed 150 to 200 TCR beta chains as associated with cytomegalovirus. A later analysis lacked HLA typing for the validation cohort, so it scored co-occurrence in that cohort across all 110 or so repertoires. The classifier was reported to diagnose cytomegalovirus status with high specificity and sensitivity in both the original cohort and the validation cohort. A few of the identified cytomegalovirus-associated TCR beta chains were confirmed in vitro to be specific for cytomegalovirus antigens. Most TCR sequences were seen in very few donors, while some public TCRs were found in many individuals.

For this chain, trimming is 4 bases at the V end and 3 bases at the J end, and the number of junction bases without a gene match is 12. The germline V gene (reference sequence) provides CDR1 SGHNT and CDR2 YYREEE. Including the terminal cysteine and phenylalanine, the CDR3 comprises 17 residues. CDR3 DNA is the only sequence kept; it has 51 bases, read in frame from the first base. Regarding this clone: It has no known antigen specificity. Base qualities are not provided; no much larger clone lies one nucleotide away.

Preparation of the library involved the immunoSEQ multiplex PCR assay. In the authors' own workflow: To diagnose cytomegalovirus status from the catalog of TCR beta chain sequences, a statistical classification framework was built. TCRdb took over this immuneACCESS table, retaining in-frame rearrangements with V and J assigned. Such tables are incomplete; in checked studies, under half of the missing clones stem from an unresolved V gene, and the remainder is unexplained. The DNA was the basis for D and trimming; V, J and clone size are from that table. The sample profile shows tens of thousands of clones; approximately 94% of them were found once. Approximately 3.3% of the sample lies in the top ten.

Sequenced: PBMCs. The chain couples TRBV5-4 to TRBJ2-7; TRBD2 matches 11 bases in the middle. This sequence originates from a young woman in good health and CMV-seropositive. In nucleotide form, the sequence is TGTGCCAGCAGCAAGGGACTAGCGGAGCCCCTCGTCTACGAGCAGTACTTC. Its amino acids are CASSKGLAEPLVYEQYF.